Following are 7 T cell receptor beta chains from one sample sequenced in a study of beta chain features in type 1 diabetes. No antigen has been assigned to these receptors. Reverse transcription of all isolated RNA meant that expressed TCRB transcripts were sequenced. Assay used: immunoSEQ multiplex PCR; TCRdb lists only in-frame clones, some missing. The table has about 160,000 clones, approximately 9.1% seen once. Study-level points and caveats: Researchers report that Type 1 diabetes patients had moderately but significantly shorter TCRB CDR3s across all four CD4+ subsets.

Sequenced material: central memory CD4+ T cells from blood. Receptor source: a woman aged 25-40 years with type 1 diabetes.

This clone was counted a few times. The V call is TRBV4-1, the J call TRBJ2-7; 9 bases line up with TRBD2. The J segment lost 0 bases and the V segment lost 2 bases, leaving 8 bases of the junction unmatched. This CDR3 has 17 amino acids. From germline, CDR1 is MGHRA and CDR2 YSYEKL. The CDR3 coding sequence is TGCGCCAGCAGCCAACTGCCTAGCGGGGACTTCTCCTACGAGCAGTACTTC. This sequence encodes CASSQLPSGDFSYEQYF.

This clone occurred a few times. The chain recombines TRBV14 with TRBJ2-7, with D perhaps TRBD1 (6 bases). The CDR3 covers 13 residues. Trimming stripped 4 bases from V and 3 bases from J, with 10 bases between. The germline CDR1 and CDR2 sequences are SGHDN and FVKESK. Here the CDR3 DNA reads TGTGCCAGCAGCCGGGACAACTACTACGAGCAGTACTTC. Its protein is CASSRDNYYEQYF. The variable domain in full, completed from reference TRBV14 and TRBJ2-7, reads EAGVTQFPSHSVIEKGQTVTLRCDPISGHDNLYWYRRVMGKEIKFLLHFVKESKQDESGMPNNRFLAERTGGTYSTLKVQPAELEDSGVYFCASSRDNYYEQYFGPGTRLTVT.

This sequence joins TRBV28 and TRBJ2-7; D not certain. The CDR3 has 12 residues. Germline V CDR1 and CDR2: MDHEN, SYDVKM. With 2 bases removed from V and 5 bases from J, the gap between germline ends came to 7 bases. CDR3 sequence: CASSLAGNEQYF. The CDR3, as DNA: TGTGCCAGCAGTTTAGCAGGTAACGAGCAGTACTTC.

This clone was seen only a few times. This chain connects TRBV14 to TRBJ2-1; possible D gene TRBD1, 6 bases. Germline V gene lookup returns CDR1 SGHDN and CDR2 FVKESK. The CDR3 length is 14 residues. Trimming took off 6 bases at V and 4 bases at J, with 13 bases between the two ends. CDR3 nucleotide sequence: TGTGCCAGCAGGGCAGGGGACCGATACAATGAGCAGTTCTTC. Translated, it gives CASRAGDRYNEQFF.

The chain links TRBV5-5 to TRBJ1-5; 7 nucleotides align to TRBD1. Trimming cost V 4 bases and J 0 bases; bases outside gene matches: 7. CDR1 and CDR2 from the germline V gene are SGHKS and YYEKEE (reference sequence). There are 16 residues in the CDR3. The CDR3 bases are TGTGCCAGCAGCAACAGAGGGGGCCATAGCAATCAGCCCCAGCATTTT. Residues: CASSNRGGHSNQPQHF. Drawing the rest from reference TRBV5-5 and TRBJ1-5, the complete variable domain is DAGVTQSPTHLIKTRGQQVTLRCSPISGHKSVSWYQQVLGQGPQFIFQYYEKEERGRGNFPDRFSARQFPNYSSELNVNALLLGDSALYLCASSNRGGHSNQPQHFGDGTRLSIL.

In its sample, this clone was seen a few times. The chain uses TRBV5-1 and TRBJ2-1, with D possibly matching TRBD2 (5 bases). V was clipped by 4 bases and J by 5 bases, with 16 bases between them. Germline CDR1 and CDR2: SGHRS and YFSETQ. CDR3 length equals 15 residues. CDR3 sequence (DNA): TGCGCCAGCAGCCCGACTCTCACTAGAAACAATGAGCAGTTCTTC. Translating gives CASSPTLTRNNEQFF.

This clone was observed a handful of times. This chain connects TRBV5-1 to TRBJ2-3; 7 nucleotides align to TRBD2. There are 14 residues in the CDR3. V shed 0 bases, J shed 10 bases, and the junction held 8 bases outside the gene matches. Germline V lookup: CDR1 SGHRS, CDR2 YFSETQ. CDR3 coding DNA: TGCGCCAGCAGCTTGGGCGGGGGACCCCCGGCGCAGTATTTT. This gives the protein CASSLGGGPPAQYF.